This paragraph reports one T cell receptor (beta chain). Its antigen is undetermined. The entry originates in a study of cytotoxic CD8 clonotypes in ibrutinib-treated CLL. Background on the study: Median treatment time before response sampling was 12 months, range 6 to 36.

TCRdb's copy holds only in-frame clones and misses some; the assay was immunoSEQ multiplex PCR. Of about 68,000 clones in the sample, around 80% are singletons; the top ten hold about 8%. Notes on the study in general: Once treatment began, public clonotypes, which were uncommon, contracted or stayed stable.

The germline CDR1 and CDR2 sequences are SQVTM and ANQGSEA. The CDR3 sequence is 14 residues long. J gave up 3 bases and V 3 bases, and 7 bases lay outside the gene matches. The sequenced sample was PBMCs, obtained at disease progression, from a patient treated with ibrutinib. The chain uses TRBV29-1 and TRBJ2-7; 8 nucleotides line up with TRBD1. This TCR was sampled from a human donor with chronic lymphocytic leukemia. CDR3 sequence (DNA): TGCAGCGTTGAGGTAGGACAGGGAATCTACGAGCAGTACTTC. Protein sequence: CSVEVGQGIYEQYF.